The 21 T cell receptor beta chains below come from one sample, sequenced in a study of CD4+ T cells in melanoma (dated by TCRdb to 2022 to 2024). The library was produced with the immunoSEQ multiplex PCR assay. TCRdb took over this immuneACCESS table, retaining in-frame rearrangements with V and J assigned. Such tables are incomplete; in checked studies, under half of the missing clones stem from an unresolved V gene, and the remainder is unexplained. This sample is represented by about 140,000 clones; nearly 95% of them were singletons. The ten largest clonotypes hold approximately 1.5% of the sample. The receptors were gathered from a human donor with melanoma.

The rearrangement uses TRBV6-6 and TRBJ2-2, with TRBD1 matching over 9 bases. The CDR3 covers 16 residues. Germline CDR1 MNHNY, CDR2 SVGAGI (reference sequence). J gave up 7 bases and V 6 bases, and 12 bases lay outside the gene matches. CDR3 nucleotides: TGTGCCAGCAGCCCCTCGAACAGGGGGCGGAACGGGGAGCTGTTTTTT. Translating gives CASSPSNRGRNGELFF.

The V call is TRBV19, the J call TRBJ1-5; possible D gene TRBD1, 5 bases. V lost 8 bases, J lost 6 bases, and 17 bases lay in between. The CDR3 sequence is 14 residues long. CDR1 is LNHDA and CDR2 is SQIVND in the germline V gene (reference sequence). CDR3: CASSLQVRGQPQHF. The CDR3 DNA follows: TGTGCCAGTTCCCTACAGGTTAGGGGTCAGCCCCAGCATTTT.

The chain combines TRBV23-1 with TRBJ1-2; D perhaps matches TRBD1 (5 bases). TRBV23-1 is an ORF, and what it does is uncertain. V shed 4 bases and J shed 8 bases, with 29 bases lying between them. The CDR3 is 18 residues long. The CDR3 coding sequence is TGCGCCAGCAGTCTGGGAGACGGGACGCTCGAACTCGAGTGGGGCTACACCTTC. Translated, it gives CASSLGDGTLELEWGYTF.

The CDR3 coding sequence is TGCAGCGTTGAAGCAGGGATCGGAGCTTTCTTT. Translated: CSVEAGIGAFF. The chain is built from TRBV29-1 and TRBJ1-1; D possibly corresponds to TRBD1 (5 bases). The length of the CDR3 is 11 residues. Per germline, CDR1 SQVTM and CDR2 ANQGSEA. Trimming shortened V by 1 base and J by 10 bases, and 10 bases separated the two germline ends.

This clone turned up a few times. The chain carries TRBV6-5 and TRBJ1-3; D might be TRBD1 (6 bases). Germline V gene data show CDR1 as MNHEY and CDR2 as SVGAGI. The germline V and J ends were trimmed by 6 bases and 0 bases, with 12 bases remaining between them. The CDR3 runs to 15 residues. This chain's CDR3 is CASRGDRSSGNTIYF. The CDR3 region has the DNA TGTGCCAGCAGGGGAGACAGGAGCTCTGGAAACACCATATATTTT.

The chain couples TRBV30 to TRBJ2-7, with unresolved D. Germline loops: CDR1 GTSNPN, CDR2 SVGIG (reference sequence). V was cut by 0 bases and J by 3 bases, with 3 bases left in between. The CDR3 is 11 residues long. CDR3: CAWSVDYEQYF. For the CDR3, the DNA is TGTGCCTGGAGTGTAGACTACGAGCAGTACTTC.

The genes are TRBV6-5 and TRBJ2-5; no reliable D call. Looked up from germline, CDR1 is MNHEY and CDR2 is SVGAGI. The CDR3 covers 13 residues. Trimming left V 6 bases short and J 5 bases short, with 13 bases between. CDR3 amino acids: CASRNPGRETQYF. For the CDR3, the DNA is TGTGCCAGCAGAAACCCGGGCCGGGAGACCCAGTACTTC.

J is TRBJ1-5 and V is TRBV4-1, with 7 bases fitting TRBD1. The CDR3 contains 17 residues. The trim removed 1 base at V and 4 bases at J, leaving 10 bases unmatched. Looked up from germline, CDR1 is MGHRA and CDR2 is YSYEKL. The CDR3 here is CASSQAPQGVLNQPQHF. CDR3 coding DNA: TGCGCCAGCAGCCAAGCTCCGCAGGGGGTACTTAATCAGCCCCAGCATTTT.

The CDR3 sequence: CASSGSGVGKLFF. The CDR3 nucleotides are TGTGCCAGCAGTGGCTCGGGGGTGGGAAAGCTGTTTTTT. This chain links TRBV27 with TRBJ2-2, with D possibly matching TRBD2 (6 bases). The V gene's germline CDR1 is MNHEY and CDR2 SMNVEV (reference sequence). The V and J ends lost 5 bases and 12 bases respectively, with 16 bases between them. The CDR3 loop spans 13 amino acids.

The chain uses TRBV2 and TRBJ1-4, with D perhaps TRBD1 (6 bases). This CDR3 has 16 residues. The germline V and J ends were trimmed by 5 bases and 6 bases, with 19 bases remaining between them. Germline assignment: CDR1 SNHLY and CDR2 FYNNEI. The CDR3 sequence is CASSKLRGALYEKLFF. CDR3 bases: TGTGCCAGCAGTAAACTTCGGGGGGCTTTGTATGAAAAACTGTTTTTT.

This clone was detected once. CDR3 sequence (DNA): TGTGCCAGCAGCTTAGAGGCGGGGGCCGGGCCCACAGATACGCAGTATTTT. This codes for CASSLEAGAGPTDTQYF. The V gene is TRBV11-3, the J gene TRBJ2-3; maybe TRBD2 (7 bases). Germline-derived CDR1 and CDR2 are SGHNT and YENEEA. The CDR3 runs 17 residues. V was trimmed by 0 bases and J by 2 bases, leaving 15 bases between them.

The chain recombines TRBV9 with TRBJ2-3, with TRBD2 as a possible D gene (6 bases). Germline assignment: CDR1 SGDLS and CDR2 YYNGEE. The CDR3 totals 15 residues. V lost 0 bases to trimming and J lost 7 bases, with 15 bases between them. CDR3 coding DNA: TGTGCCAGCAGCGTAGCAACTAGCAGTCGATATACGCAGTATTTT. Its protein product is CASSVATSSRYTQYF.

This chain uses TRBV4-1 with TRBJ1-5; D is unclear. V was cut by 0 bases and J by 3 bases, with 9 bases left in between. The V gene's germline CDR1 is MGHRA and CDR2 YSYEKL. The CDR3 length is 15 residues. CDR3 DNA: TGCGCCAGCAGCCAAGATTTCCAGGTCAATCAGCCCCAGCATTTT. This translates into CASSQDFQVNQPQHF.

This chain joins TRBV7-8 and TRBJ1-1; 9 nucleotides line up with TRBD1. Trimming at V came to 3 bases and at J to 7 bases, leaving 9 bases not matched to a gene. The CDR3 spans 15 residues. Per the germline V gene, CDR1 is SGHVS and CDR2 is FQNEAQ. The CDR3 nucleotides read TGTGCCAGCAGCTTGGGGCTACAGGGGGCAGGTGAAGCTTTCTTT. It specifies CASSLGLQGAGEAFF.

This clone was counted a single time. The chain carries TRBV6-1 and TRBJ1-1; D perhaps matches TRBD1 (5 bases). This CDR3 comprises 15 residues. V gave up 6 bases and J gave up 4 bases, with 18 bases separating them. Germline CDR1 MNHNS, CDR2 SASEGT. The CDR3: CASRDRGRAGTEAFF. The CDR3 bases are TGTGCCAGCAGGGACCGGGGCAGGGCGGGCACTGAAGCTTTCTTT.

The chain uses TRBV5-1 and TRBJ2-1; D not resolved. Germline assignment: CDR1 SGHRS and CDR2 YFSETQ. The V end lost 0 bases, the J end lost 6 bases, and 13 bases lay between the germline ends. This CDR3 has 15 amino acids. CDR3 sequence reads: CASSLGTALGNEQFF. The CDR3 DNA sequence: TGCGCCAGCAGCTTGGGGACCGCGTTAGGCAATGAGCAGTTCTTC.

This clone has a single count. The chain is built from TRBV4-1 and TRBJ1-2; 8 positions match TRBD1. Looked up from germline, CDR1 is MGHRA and CDR2 is YSYEKL. V shed 0 bases, J shed 8 bases, and the junction held 11 bases outside the gene matches. The CDR3 contains 16 residues. This chain's CDR3 is CASSQDRNRGSIGYTF. The CDR3 region has the DNA TGCGCCAGCAGCCAAGATAGGAACAGGGGGTCGATCGGCTACACCTTC.

CDR3 nucleotides: TGCAGCGCGACAGTCGACCAAGAGACCCAGTACTTC. Amino acids: CSATVDQETQYF. This chain connects TRBV29-1 to TRBJ2-5; possibly TRBD1 for D (5 bases). Germline lookup yields CDR1 SQVTM and CDR2 ANQGSEA. This CDR3 comprises 12 residues. Trimming stripped 7 bases from V and 0 bases from J, with 9 bases between.

The rearrangement uses TRBV11-1 and TRBJ2-4; D is uncertain. CDR1 is SGHAT and CDR2 is FQDESV in the germline V gene (reference sequence). Deletions cut 5 bases from V and 5 bases from J, with 13 bases between. The CDR3 is 14 residues long. The CDR3 DNA follows: TGTGCCAGCAGCCAGCTCCCCCAGGAAAACATTCAGTACTTC. Protein sequence: CASSQLPQENIQYF.

Points on this clone: In the same sample, other DNA sequences code for this CDR3. The V gene is TRBV6-6, the J gene TRBJ1-1; possible D gene TRBD1, 5 bases. The V end lost 0 bases, the J end lost 5 bases, and 10 bases lay between the germline ends. Germline V gene lookup returns CDR1 MNHNY and CDR2 SVGAGI (reference sequence). There are 14 residues in the CDR3. This chain's CDR3 is CASSYSRQGTEAFF. The CDR3, as DNA: TGTGCCAGCAGTTACTCGAGGCAGGGTACTGAAGCTTTCTTT.

This chain uses TRBV6-6 with TRBJ2-3; D is ambiguous. Trimming shortened V by 5 bases and J by 0 bases, and 12 bases separated the two germline ends. The CDR3 has 15 residues. Looked up from germline, CDR1 is MNHNY and CDR2 is SVGAGI (reference sequence). The CDR3 DNA reads as TGTGCCAGCAGTGGAGTACCGATTAGCACAGATACGCAGTATTTT. Translated: CASSGVPISTDTQYF.